Below, 21 T cell receptor beta chains from the same sample are listed, as sequenced in a study of T cell repertoires in aging, cancer and after chemotherapy. A mixed TRB-A/B primer pool amplified rearranged TRB by multiplex touch-down PCR. TCRdb called the multiplex PCR reads again in MiXCR, with one record for every CDR3 protein. The data hold fewer than 3,500 distinct CDR3 sequences, with about 33% observed a single time. The template was genomic DNA from peripheral blood, not RNA. The sample was blood. The origin of the receptors is a human donor in good health.

The rearrangement links TRBV19 to TRBJ2-3, with D possibly being TRBD1 (5 bases). CDR1 and CDR2 (germline): LNHDA, SQIVND (reference sequence). The CDR3 spans 15 residues. V was trimmed by 0 bases and J by 3 bases, leaving 10 bases between them. CDR3 in DNA: TGTGCCAGTAGTATAGACAGGGTAGGAACAGATACGCAGTATTTT. Its protein product is CASSIDRVGTDTQYF.

The genes are TRBV27 and TRBJ1-6, with 7 nucleotides matching TRBD1. Trimming removed 5 bases from V and 5 bases from J; junction bases left unmatched: 0. In germline, CDR1 is MNHEY, CDR2 SMNVEV (reference sequence). The CDR3 extends over 13 amino acids. CDR3 in amino acids: CASSGTDNSPLHF. The CDR3 DNA sequence: TGTGCCAGCAGTGGGACAGATAATTCACCCCTCCACTTT.

By proportion, this clonotype is medium-sized. This sequence joins TRBV19 and TRBJ1-5; D possibly corresponds to TRBD1 (6 bases). Germline V gene data show CDR1 as LNHDA and CDR2 as SQIVND (reference sequence). This CDR3 is 15 amino acids long. Trimming removed 4 bases at V and 6 bases at J, with 16 bases between. Written as DNA, the CDR3 is TGTGCCAGTAGTACCGTGGGAGGAGGGGGTCAGCCCCAGCATTTT. Translation gives CASSTVGGGGQPQHF.

The J gene is TRBJ2-7, the V gene TRBV4-1, with 7 positions matching TRBD2. This CDR3 has 15 amino acids. The V gene's germline CDR1 is MGHRA and CDR2 YSYEKL. After removal of 1 base from V and 2 bases from J, the junction contained 5 bases not matched to a gene. The CDR3 DNA sequence: TGCGCCAGCAGCCAAGCAGCGGGATCAACCTACGAGCAGTACTTC. This gives the protein CASSQAAGSTYEQYF.

This clonotype is categorized as medium-sized (0.01 to 0.1%). V is TRBV6-2 or TRBV6-3 and J is TRBJ2-1; D remains unclear. This CDR3 has 13 residues. Germline CDR1 is MNHEY and CDR2 is SVGEGT. Trimming stripped 1 base from V and 9 bases from J, with 10 bases between. The CDR3: CASSYLGLFEQFF. The CDR3 DNA follows: TGTGCCAGCAGTTACTTAGGGCTATTTGAGCAGTTCTTC.

V and J are TRBV7-2 and TRBJ2-7, with 9 bases matching TRBD1. Per germline, CDR1 SGHTA and CDR2 FQGNSA. The trim removed 6 bases at V and 5 bases at J, leaving 11 bases unmatched. This CDR3 region has 15 residues. The CDR3 reads CASSLGRGQGHEQYF. CDR3 bases: TGTGCCAGCAGTCTAGGTCGGGGACAGGGCCACGAGCAGTACTTC.

This clonotype is labeled as medium-sized. The rearrangement joins TRBV12-3 or TRBV12-4 to TRBJ2-6; 9 bases agree with TRBD1. This CDR3 has 19 residues. Unmatched junction bases numbered 15, after V lost 5 bases and J lost 4 bases. CDR3 sequence: CASSPWGDRDISGANVLTF. The CDR3 coding sequence is TGTGCCAGCAGTCCCTGGGGGGACAGGGACATCTCCGGGGCCAACGTCCTGACTTTC.

This clonotype is classed as medium-sized (0.01 to 0.1%). The V and J genes are TRBV6-6 and TRBJ2-5; no clear D gene. The CDR3 runs 11 residues. Trimming pared 4 bases from V and 5 bases from J, leaving 5 bases between. Germline V lookup: CDR1 MNHNY, CDR2 SVGAGI (reference sequence). The CDR3 region has the DNA TGTGCCAGCAGTTCTGCGGAGACCCAGTACTTC. Amino acid sequence: CASSSAETQYF.

This clonotype is categorized as medium-sized. The gene calls are TRBV19 and TRBJ1-1; D gene unclear. V lost 2 bases, J lost 3 bases, and 7 bases lay in between. This CDR3 spans 13 amino acids. CDR1 is LNHDA, CDR2 SQIVND, per germline (reference sequence). The chain's CDR3 is CASSINSYTEAFF. CDR3 sequence (DNA): TGTGCCAGTAGTATAAACAGTTACACTGAAGCTTTCTTT.

The chain employs TRBV9 and TRBJ2-1; TRBD2 agrees at 13 bases. Trimming removed 0 bases from V and 0 bases from J; junction bases left unmatched: 6. There are 19 residues in the CDR3. Looked up from germline, CDR1 is SGDLS and CDR2 is YYNGEE. CDR3 sequence reads: CASSVEGLAGYSSYNEQFF. The DNA of the CDR3 is TGTGCCAGCAGCGTAGAGGGACTAGCGGGGTACAGCTCCTACAATGAGCAGTTCTTC.

V is TRBV4-2 and J is TRBJ2-1; perhaps TRBD2 as D (7 bases). The CDR3 runs to 17 residues. CDR1 and CDR2 (germline): LGHNA, YNFKEQ. Trimming took 2 bases from V and 4 from J, leaving 18 bases between them. CDR3 sequence: CASSQLSGGRGYNEQFF. For the CDR3, the DNA is TGTGCCAGCAGCCAATTGTCCGGGGGGCGGGGGTACAATGAGCAGTTCTTC.

This clonotype is categorized as medium-sized. The V gene is TRBV12-3 or TRBV12-4, the J gene TRBJ1-2, with TRBD1 matching over 9 bases. The CDR3 has 14 residues. J gave up 4 bases and V 5 bases, and 5 bases lay outside the gene matches. This CDR3 reads CASSHTGGAYGYTF. CDR3 DNA: TGTGCCAGCAGTCACACAGGGGGCGCCTATGGCTACACCTTC.

This clonotype was seen a handful of times. The rearrangement uses TRBV4-2 and TRBJ2-1; the match to TRBD2 covers 12 bases. The trim removed 1 base at V and 4 bases at J, leaving 2 bases unmatched. CDR3 size: 16 residues. Germline assignment: CDR1 LGHNA and CDR2 YNFKEQ. The CDR3 here is CASSQGLAGEYNEQFF. CDR3 sequence (DNA): TGTGCCAGCAGCCAAGGACTAGCGGGGGAATACAATGAGCAGTTCTTC.

Within the sample, this clonotype is medium-sized. CDR3 coding DNA: TGTGCCAGCAAAAAGAGGGACAGGGCTACCTCCGAGCAGTACTTC. Translated: CASKKRDRATSEQYF. The V call is TRBV12-3 or TRBV12-4, the J call TRBJ2-7, with 9 bases identical to TRBD1. V lost 7 bases and J lost 6; bases outside the gene matches: 13. The CDR3 is 15 amino acids.

Judged by abundance, this clonotype is medium-sized. The CDR3 region is CASSSDPTSTDTQYF. In DNA, the CDR3 is TGTGCCAGCAGCTCCGATCCAACAAGCACAGATACGCAGTATTTT. This sequence joins TRBV6-2 or TRBV6-3 and TRBJ2-3; D is uncertain. The CDR3 spans 15 residues. Trimming left V 6 bases short and J 0 bases short, with 13 bases between. Germline CDR1 and CDR2: MNHEY and SVGEGT.

Judged by abundance, this clonotype is medium-sized. The J gene is TRBJ2-1, the V gene TRBV20-1; the match to TRBD2 covers 12 bases. CDR1 and CDR2 from the germline V gene are DFQATT and SNEGSKA (reference sequence). The CDR3 loop spans 16 amino acids. J lost 4 bases, V lost 6 bases, and 10 bases had no gene match. In DNA, the CDR3 is TGCAGTGCAAGACAACTAGCGGGGGGCGATTACAATGAGCAGTTCTTC. Protein product: CSARQLAGGDYNEQFF.

This clonotype has just a few counts. The chain couples TRBV7-2 to TRBJ1-5, with D perhaps TRBD1 (5 bases). Trimming took off 3 bases at V and 7 bases at J, with 10 bases between the two ends. The germline gives CDR1 SGHTA, CDR2 FQGNSA. CDR3 length: 13 residues. The CDR3, as DNA: TGTGCCAGCAGCTTCAGGGAGAGGCAGCCCCAGCATTTT. Protein product: CASSFRERQPQHF.

Judged by abundance, this clonotype is large. The V call is TRBV29-1, the J call TRBJ2-7; D is uncertain. CDR3 size: 12 residues. With 5 bases removed from V and 5 bases from J, the gap between germline ends came to 13 bases. The germline CDR1 and CDR2 sequences are SQVTM and ANQGSEA. CDR3 residues: CSVYDPDDEQYF. CDR3 sequence (DNA): TGCAGCGTTTATGACCCCGACGACGAGCAGTACTTC.

This clonotype counts as medium-sized. The rearrangement uses TRBV6-2 or TRBV6-3 and TRBJ2-6, with 7 bases lining up with TRBD2. Germline CDR1 is MNHEY and CDR2 is SVGEGT. J lost 0 bases, V lost 5 bases, and 10 bases had no gene match. The CDR3 totals 18 residues. CDR3 protein: CASSALGEGSSGANVLTF. In DNA form, the CDR3 reads TGTGCCAGCAGTGCCCTGGGGGAGGGGAGCTCTGGGGCCAACGTCCTGACTTTC.

By sample fraction, this clonotype is medium-sized. The chain employs TRBV20-1 and TRBJ2-7; D is perhaps TRBD1 or TRBD2 (5 bases each). Germline CDR1 reads DFQATT; CDR2 reads SNEGSKA (reference sequence). The CDR3 loop spans 13 amino acids. The V end lost 5 bases, the J end lost 2 bases, and 13 bases lay between the germline ends. CDR3 protein: CSAPRDEPYEQYF. In DNA, the CDR3 is TGCAGTGCTCCCCGGGACGAACCCTACGAGCAGTACTTC.

For this clonotype: A much larger clonotype is one base distant, so this may be a read error. The rearrangement joins TRBV27 to TRBJ2-3, with D unclear. The germline V gene has CDR1 MNHEY and CDR2 SMNVEV (reference sequence). Trimming stripped 2 bases from V and 6 bases from J, with 12 bases between. This CDR3 is 14 amino acids long. The CDR3 sequence is CASSLVWSVDTQYF. The CDR3 DNA reads as TGTGCCAGCAGTTTAGTTTGGAGTGTTGATACGCAGTATTTT.